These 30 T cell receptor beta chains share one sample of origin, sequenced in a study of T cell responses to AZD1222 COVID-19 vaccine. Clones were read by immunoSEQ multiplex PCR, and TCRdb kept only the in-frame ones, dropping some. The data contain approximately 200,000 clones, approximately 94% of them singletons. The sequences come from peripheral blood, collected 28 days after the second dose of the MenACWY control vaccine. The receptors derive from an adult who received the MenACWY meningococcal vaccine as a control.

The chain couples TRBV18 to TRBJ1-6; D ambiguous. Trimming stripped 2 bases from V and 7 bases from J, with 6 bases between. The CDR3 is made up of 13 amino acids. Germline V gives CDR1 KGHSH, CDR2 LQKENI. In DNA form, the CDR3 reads TGTGCCAGCTCACCAGACACAAATTCACCCCTCCACTTT. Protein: CASSPDTNSPLHF.

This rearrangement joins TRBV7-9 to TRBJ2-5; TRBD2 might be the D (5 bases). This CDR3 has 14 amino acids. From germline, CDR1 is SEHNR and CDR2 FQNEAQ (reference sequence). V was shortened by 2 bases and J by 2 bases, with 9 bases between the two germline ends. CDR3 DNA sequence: TGTGCCAGCAGCTTAAGGAGGCAGCAAGAGACCCAGTACTTC. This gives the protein CASSLRRQQETQYF.

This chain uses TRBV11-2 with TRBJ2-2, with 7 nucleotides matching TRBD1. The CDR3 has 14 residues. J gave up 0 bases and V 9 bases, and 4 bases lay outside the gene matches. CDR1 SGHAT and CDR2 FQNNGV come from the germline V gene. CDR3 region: CASRGQPNTGELFF. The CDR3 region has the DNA TGTGCCAGTCGGGGACAGCCGAACACCGGGGAGCTGTTTTTT. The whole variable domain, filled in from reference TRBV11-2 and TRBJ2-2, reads EAGVAQSPRYKIIEKRQSVAFWCNPISGHATLYWYQQILGQGPKLLIQFQNNGVVDDSQLPKDRFSAERLKGVDSTLKIQPAKLEDSAVYLCASRGQPNTGELFFGEGSRLTVL.

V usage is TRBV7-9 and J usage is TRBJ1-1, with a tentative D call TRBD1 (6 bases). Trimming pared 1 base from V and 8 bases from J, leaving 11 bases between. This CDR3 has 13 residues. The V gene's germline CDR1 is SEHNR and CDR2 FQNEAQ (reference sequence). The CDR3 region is CASSLGGQREAFF. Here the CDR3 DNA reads TGTGCCAGCAGCTTAGGGGGGCAGCGGGAAGCTTTCTTT. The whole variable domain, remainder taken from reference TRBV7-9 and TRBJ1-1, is DTGVSQNPRHKITKRGQNVTFRCDPISEHNRLYWYRQTLGQGPEFLTYFQNEAQLEKSRLLSDRFSAERPKGSFSTLEIQRTEQGDSAMYLCASSLGGQREAFFGQGTRLTVV.

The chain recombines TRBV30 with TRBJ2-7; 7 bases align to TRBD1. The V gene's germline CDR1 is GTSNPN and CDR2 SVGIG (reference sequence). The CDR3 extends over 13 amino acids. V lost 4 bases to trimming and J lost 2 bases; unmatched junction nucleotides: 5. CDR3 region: CAWTRDRPYEQYF. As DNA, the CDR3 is TGTGCCTGGACCCGGGACAGACCCTACGAGCAGTACTTC.

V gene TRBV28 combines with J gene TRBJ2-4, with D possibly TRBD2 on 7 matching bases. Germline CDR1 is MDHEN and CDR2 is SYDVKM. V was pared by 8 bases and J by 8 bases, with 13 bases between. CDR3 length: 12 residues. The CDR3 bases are TGTGCCAGCGCCCCGGGGGGCCACATTCAGTACTTC. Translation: CASAPGGHIQYF. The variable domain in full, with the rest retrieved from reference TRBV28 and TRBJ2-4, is DVKVTQSSRYLVKRTGEKVFLECVQDMDHENMFWYRQDPGLGLRLIYFSYDVKMKEKGDIPEGYSVSREKKERFSLILESASTNQTSMYLCASAPGGHIQYFGAGTRLSVL.

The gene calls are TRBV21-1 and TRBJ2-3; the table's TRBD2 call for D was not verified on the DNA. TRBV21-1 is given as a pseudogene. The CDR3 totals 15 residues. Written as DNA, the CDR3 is TGTGCCAGCAGCAAATTCCAGCGTAGCACAGATACGCAGTATTTT. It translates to CASSKFQRSTDTQYF.

The CDR3 spells CASSVGQGNTIYF. In DNA form, the CDR3 reads TGTGCCAGCAGCGTAGGACAGGGAAACACCATATATTTT. This chain connects TRBV9 to TRBJ1-3; possibly TRBD1 for D (5 bases). CDR1 and CDR2 (germline): SGDLS, YYNGEE. This CDR3 spans 13 amino acids. Trimming stripped 0 bases from V and 4 bases from J, with 5 bases between. The full variable domain, its missing parts supplied by reference TRBV9 and TRBJ1-3, is DSGVTQTPKHLITATGQRVTLRCSPRSGDLSVYWYQQSLDQGLQFLIQYYNGEERAKGNILERFSAQQFPDLHSELNLSSLELGDSALYFCASSVGQGNTIYFGEGSWLTVV.

DNA of the CDR3: TGTGCCAGCAGTCGCCTCCTCCCAGGGGGCGGCGGAAACACCATATATTTT. Translated: CASSRLLPGGGGNTIYF. The chain joins TRBV2 to TRBJ1-3, with 8 bases identical to TRBD1. Trimming at V came to 5 bases and at J to 4 bases, leaving 13 bases not matched to a gene. The germline V gene has CDR1 SNHLY and CDR2 FYNNEI. There are 17 residues in the CDR3.

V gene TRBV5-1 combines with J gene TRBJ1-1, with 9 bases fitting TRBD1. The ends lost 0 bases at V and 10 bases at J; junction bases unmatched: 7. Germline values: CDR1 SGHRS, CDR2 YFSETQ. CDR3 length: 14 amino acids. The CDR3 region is CASSLEGQGWGAFF. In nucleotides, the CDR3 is TGCGCCAGCAGCTTGGAGGGACAGGGTTGGGGAGCTTTCTTT. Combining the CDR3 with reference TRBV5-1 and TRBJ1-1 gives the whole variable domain KAGVTQTPRYLIKTRGQQVTLSCSPISGHRSVSWYQQTPGQGLQFLFEYFSETQRNKGNFPGRFSGRQFSNSRSEMNVSTLELGDSALYLCASSLEGQGWGAFFGQGTRLTVV.

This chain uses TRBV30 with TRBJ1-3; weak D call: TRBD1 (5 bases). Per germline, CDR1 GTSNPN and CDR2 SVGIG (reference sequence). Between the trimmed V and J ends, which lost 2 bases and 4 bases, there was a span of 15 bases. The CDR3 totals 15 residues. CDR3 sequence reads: CAWSRGPGPGNTIYF. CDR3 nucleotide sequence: TGTGCCTGGAGTAGAGGGCCAGGGCCCGGAAACACCATATATTTT.

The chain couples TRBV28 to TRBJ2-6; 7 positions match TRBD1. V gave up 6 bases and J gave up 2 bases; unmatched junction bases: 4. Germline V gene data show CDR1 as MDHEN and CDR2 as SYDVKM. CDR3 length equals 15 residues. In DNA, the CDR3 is TGTGCCAGCAGCAACGACAGGGCTGGGGCCAACGTCCTGACTTTC. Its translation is CASSNDRAGANVLTF.

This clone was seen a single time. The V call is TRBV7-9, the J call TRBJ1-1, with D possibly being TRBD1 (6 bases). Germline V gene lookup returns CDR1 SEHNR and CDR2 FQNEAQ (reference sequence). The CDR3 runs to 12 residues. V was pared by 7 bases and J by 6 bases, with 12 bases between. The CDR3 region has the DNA TGTGCCAGCACCTTTAGGGGGTCTGAAGCTTTCTTT. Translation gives CASTFRGSEAFF.

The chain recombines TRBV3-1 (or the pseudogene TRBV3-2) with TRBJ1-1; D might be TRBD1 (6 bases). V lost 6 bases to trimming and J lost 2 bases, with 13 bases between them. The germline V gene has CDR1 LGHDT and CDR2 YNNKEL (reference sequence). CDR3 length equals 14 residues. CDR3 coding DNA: TGTGCCAGCAGTACAGGGAACGGAAACACTGAAGCTTTCTTT. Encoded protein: CASSTGNGNTEAFF.

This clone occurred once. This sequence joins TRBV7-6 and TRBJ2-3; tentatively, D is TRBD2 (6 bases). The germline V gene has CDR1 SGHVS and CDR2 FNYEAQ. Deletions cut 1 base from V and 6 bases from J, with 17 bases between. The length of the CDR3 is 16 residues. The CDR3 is CASSLGSGGSGDTQYF. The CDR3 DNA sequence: TGTGCCAGCAGCTTAGGTAGCGGCGGGTCCGGGGATACGCAGTATTTT.

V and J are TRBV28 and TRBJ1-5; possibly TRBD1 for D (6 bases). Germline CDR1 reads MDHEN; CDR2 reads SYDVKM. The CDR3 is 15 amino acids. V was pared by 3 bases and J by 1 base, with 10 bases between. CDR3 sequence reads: CASSFRTGSNQPQHF. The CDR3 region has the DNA TGTGCCAGCAGTTTTAGAACAGGGAGCAATCAGCCCCAGCATTTT.

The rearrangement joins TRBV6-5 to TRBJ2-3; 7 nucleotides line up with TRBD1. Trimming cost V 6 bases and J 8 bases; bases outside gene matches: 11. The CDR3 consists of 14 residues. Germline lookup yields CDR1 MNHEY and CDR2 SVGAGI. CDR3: CASRKDRILSTQYF. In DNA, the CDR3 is TGTGCCAGCAGAAAGGACAGGATCCTATCTACGCAGTATTTT.

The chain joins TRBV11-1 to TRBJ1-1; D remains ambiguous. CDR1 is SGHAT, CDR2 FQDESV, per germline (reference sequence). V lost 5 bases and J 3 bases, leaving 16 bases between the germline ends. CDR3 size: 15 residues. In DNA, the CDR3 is TGTGCCAGCAGCAGAAACAAGGGCGGGTACACTGAAGCTTTCTTT. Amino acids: CASSRNKGGYTEAFF.

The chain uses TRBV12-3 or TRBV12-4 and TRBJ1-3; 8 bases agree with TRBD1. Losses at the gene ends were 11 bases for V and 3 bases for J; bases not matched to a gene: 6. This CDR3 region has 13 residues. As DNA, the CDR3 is TGTGCCCAAGGGGACAGGTTTGGAAACACCATATATTTT. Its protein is CAQGDRFGNTIYF.

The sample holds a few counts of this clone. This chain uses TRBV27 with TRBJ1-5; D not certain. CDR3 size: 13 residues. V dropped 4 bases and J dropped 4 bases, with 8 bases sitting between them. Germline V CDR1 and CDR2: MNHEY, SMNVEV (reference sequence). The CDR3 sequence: CASSSTENQPQHF. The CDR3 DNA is TGTGCCAGCAGTTCAACAGAGAATCAGCCCCAGCATTTT.

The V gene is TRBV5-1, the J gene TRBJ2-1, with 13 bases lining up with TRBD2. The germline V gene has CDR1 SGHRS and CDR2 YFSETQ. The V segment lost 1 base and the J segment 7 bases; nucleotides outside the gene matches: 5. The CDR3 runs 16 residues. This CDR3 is CASSLLLAGGRNEQFF. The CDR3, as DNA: TGCGCCAGCAGCTTGCTACTAGCGGGGGGGCGTAATGAGCAGTTCTTC.

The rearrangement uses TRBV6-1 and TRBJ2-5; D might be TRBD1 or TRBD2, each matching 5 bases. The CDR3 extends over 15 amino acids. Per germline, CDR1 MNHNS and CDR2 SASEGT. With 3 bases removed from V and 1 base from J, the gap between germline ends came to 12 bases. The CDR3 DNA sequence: TGTGCCAGCAGTGAGGAGTGGGGGACCCAAGAGACCCAGTACTTC. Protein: CASSEEWGTQETQYF.

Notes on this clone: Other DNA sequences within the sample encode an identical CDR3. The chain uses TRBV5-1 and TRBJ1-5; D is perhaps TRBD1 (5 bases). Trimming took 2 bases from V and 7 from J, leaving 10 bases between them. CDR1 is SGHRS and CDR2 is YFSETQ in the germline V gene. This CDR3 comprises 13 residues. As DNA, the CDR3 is TGCGCCAGCAGCTTAGGCGCAGGGCAGCCCCAGCATTTT. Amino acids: CASSLGAGQPQHF.

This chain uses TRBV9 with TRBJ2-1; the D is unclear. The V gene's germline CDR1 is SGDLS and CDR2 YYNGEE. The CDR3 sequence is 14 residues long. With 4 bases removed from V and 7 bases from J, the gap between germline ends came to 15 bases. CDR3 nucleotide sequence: TGTGCCAGCAGCCCCCCCCCGGCTTCGAATGAGCAGTTCTTC. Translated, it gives CASSPPPASNEQFF.

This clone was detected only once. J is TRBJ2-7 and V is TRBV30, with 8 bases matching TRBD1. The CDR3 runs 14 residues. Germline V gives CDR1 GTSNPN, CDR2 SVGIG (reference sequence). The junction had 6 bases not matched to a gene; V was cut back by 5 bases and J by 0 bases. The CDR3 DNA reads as TGTGCCTGGGACAGGGGTGGAAGCTCCTACGAGCAGTACTTC. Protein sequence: CAWDRGGSSYEQYF.

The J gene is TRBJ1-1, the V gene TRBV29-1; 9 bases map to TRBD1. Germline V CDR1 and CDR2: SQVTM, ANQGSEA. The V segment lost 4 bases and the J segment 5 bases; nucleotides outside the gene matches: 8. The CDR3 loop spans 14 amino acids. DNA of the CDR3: TGCAGCGTTGCTCGGACAGGGGAGTGGACTGAAGCTTTCTTT. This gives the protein CSVARTGEWTEAFF.

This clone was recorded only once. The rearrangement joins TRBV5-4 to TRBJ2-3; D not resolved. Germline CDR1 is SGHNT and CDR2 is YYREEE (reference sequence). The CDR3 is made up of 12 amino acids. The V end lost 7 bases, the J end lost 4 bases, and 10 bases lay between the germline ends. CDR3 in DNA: TGTGCCAGCGGGTCCCAGGCAGATACGCAGTATTTT. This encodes CASGSQADTQYF.

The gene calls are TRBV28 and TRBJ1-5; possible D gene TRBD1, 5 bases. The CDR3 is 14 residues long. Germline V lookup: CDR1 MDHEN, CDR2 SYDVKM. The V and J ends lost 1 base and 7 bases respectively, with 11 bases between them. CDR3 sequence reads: CASSLLWDLQPQHF. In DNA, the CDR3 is TGTGCCAGCAGTTTATTATGGGACTTACAGCCCCAGCATTTT.

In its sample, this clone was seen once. CDR3 protein: CSVGGTGGEQYF. In DNA, the CDR3 is TGCAGCGTTGGGGGGACAGGGGGCGAGCAGTACTTC. The chain recombines TRBV29-1 with TRBJ2-7; 11 bases match TRBD1. This CDR3 region has 12 residues. The germline V gene has CDR1 SQVTM and CDR2 ANQGSEA. V lost 4 bases and J lost 6; bases outside the gene matches: 2.

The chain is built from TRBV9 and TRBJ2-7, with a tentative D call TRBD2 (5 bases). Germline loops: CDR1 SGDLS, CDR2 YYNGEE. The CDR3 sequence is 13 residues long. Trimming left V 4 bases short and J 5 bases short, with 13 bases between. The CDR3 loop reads CASSPRDTHEQYF. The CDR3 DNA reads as TGTGCCAGCAGCCCTCGGGATACCCACGAGCAGTACTTC.